These 6 T cell receptor beta chains were all obtained from the same sample, sequenced in a study of blood T cell repertoires in COVID-19 (dated by TCRdb to about 2020). The library was prepared using the immunoSEQ multiplex PCR assay. The clones in this table, taken by TCRdb from immuneACCESS, are in-frame only. Not every clone is retained; where verified, under half of the shortfall comes from an unresolved V gene, and the cause of the rest is unknown. Across this sample there are about 160,000 clones, with roughly nine tenths seen only once. The top ten constitute roughly a sixth of the sample. Sequencing was done on a sample of peripheral blood. These receptors were taken from a man between 60 and 70 years old with active or convalescent COVID-19.

The J gene is TRBJ1-3, the V gene TRBV19; TRBD1 aligns across 11 bases. Germline CDR1 reads LNHDA; CDR2 reads SQIVND (reference sequence). The CDR3 is 14 residues long. V trimming: 6 bases; J trimming: 8 bases; junction bases outside the gene matches: 6. The CDR3 bases are TGTGCCAGTAGAGCTGGACAGGGGGCATACACCATATATTTT. It encodes CASRAGQGAYTIYF.

The J gene is TRBJ2-1, the V gene TRBV18, with D unclear. Germline loops: CDR1 KGHSH, CDR2 LQKENI. The CDR3 consists of 16 residues. Trimming stripped 0 bases from V and 3 bases from J, with 12 bases between. The CDR3 DNA is TGTGCCAGCTCACCACCGGTTCTAGAAGACTACAATGAGCAGTTCTTC. Its translation is CASSPPVLEDYNEQFF.

The gene calls are TRBV5-1 and TRBJ2-1, with TRBD1 as a possible D gene (6 bases). CDR1 is SGHRS, CDR2 YFSETQ, per germline. The ends were cut back, 2 bases at V and 5 bases at J, with 14 bases in the middle. There are 15 residues in the CDR3. The CDR3 sequence: CASSFSGATNNEQFF. CDR3 sequence (DNA): TGCGCCAGCAGCTTTTCAGGGGCAACTAACAATGAGCAGTTCTTC.

This chain connects TRBV18 to TRBJ1-5, with D perhaps TRBD1 (5 bases). V lost 3 bases to trimming and J lost 7 bases, with 13 bases between them. The CDR3 length is 14 residues. CDR1 KGHSH and CDR2 LQKENI come from the germline V gene. CDR3 protein: CASSPGGDGQPQHF. The DNA of the CDR3 is TGTGCCAGCTCACCCGGGGGGGATGGCCAGCCCCAGCATTTT. The full variable domain, rest sourced from reference TRBV18 and TRBJ1-5, is NAGVMQNPRHLVRRRGQEARLRCSPMKGHSHVYWYRQLPEEGLKFMVYLQKENIIDESGMPKERFSAEFPKEGPSILRIQQVVRGDSAAYFCASSPGGDGQPQHFGDGTRLSIL.

The V gene is TRBV14, the J gene TRBJ1-3; D is undetermined. V lost 1 base and J 0 bases, leaving 19 bases between the germline ends. Germline V gives CDR1 SGHDN, CDR2 FVKESK. The CDR3 loop spans 19 amino acids. The CDR3 spells CASSQVLLTLLNSGNTIYF. In nucleotides, the CDR3 is TGTGCCAGCAGCCAAGTTCTGCTAACCTTACTAAACTCTGGAAACACCATATATTTT.

This chain uses TRBV20-1 with TRBJ1-5; D ambiguous. The V and J ends lost 3 bases and 0 bases respectively, with 24 bases between them. Germline V gene sequence: CDR1 DFQATT, CDR2 SNEGSKA (reference sequence). This CDR3 is built from 19 residues. The CDR3 reads CSASTSPFSTILSNQPQHF. DNA of the CDR3: TGCAGTGCTAGTACCTCTCCCTTCTCGACAATCCTTAGCAATCAGCCCCAGCATTTT.